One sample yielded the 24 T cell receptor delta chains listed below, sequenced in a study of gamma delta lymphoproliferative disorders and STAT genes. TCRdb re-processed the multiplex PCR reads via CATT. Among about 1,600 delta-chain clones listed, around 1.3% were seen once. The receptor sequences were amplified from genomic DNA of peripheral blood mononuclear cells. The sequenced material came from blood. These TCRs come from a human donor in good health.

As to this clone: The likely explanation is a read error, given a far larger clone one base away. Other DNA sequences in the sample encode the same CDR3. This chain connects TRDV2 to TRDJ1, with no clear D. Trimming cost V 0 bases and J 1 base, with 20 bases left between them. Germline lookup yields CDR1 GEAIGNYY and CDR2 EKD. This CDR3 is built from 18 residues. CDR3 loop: CACDTVLGAHASTDKLIF. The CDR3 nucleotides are TGTGCCTGTGACACCGTGCTAGGGGCCCACGCCAGCACCGATAAACTCATCTTT.

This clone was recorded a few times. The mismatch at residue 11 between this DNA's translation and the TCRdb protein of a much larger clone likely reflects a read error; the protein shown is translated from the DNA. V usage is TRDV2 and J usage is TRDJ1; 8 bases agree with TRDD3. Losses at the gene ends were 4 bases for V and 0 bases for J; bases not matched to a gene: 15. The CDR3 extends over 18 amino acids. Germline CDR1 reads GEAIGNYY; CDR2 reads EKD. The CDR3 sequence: CACEGLAVGDQYTDKLIF. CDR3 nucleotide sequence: TGTGCCTGTGAAGGTCTTGCGGTGGGGGATCAGTACACCGATAAACTCATCTTT.

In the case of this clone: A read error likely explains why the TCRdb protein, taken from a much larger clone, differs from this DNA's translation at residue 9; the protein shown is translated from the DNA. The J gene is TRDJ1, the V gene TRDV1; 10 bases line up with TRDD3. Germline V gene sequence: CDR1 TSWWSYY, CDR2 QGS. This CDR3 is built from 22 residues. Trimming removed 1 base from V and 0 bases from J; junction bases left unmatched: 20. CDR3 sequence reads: CALGERAFPRRYWGIYTDKLIF. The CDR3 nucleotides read TGTGCTCTTGGGGAACGTGCCTTCCCACGCCGCTACTGGGGGATTTACACCGATAAACTCATCTTT.

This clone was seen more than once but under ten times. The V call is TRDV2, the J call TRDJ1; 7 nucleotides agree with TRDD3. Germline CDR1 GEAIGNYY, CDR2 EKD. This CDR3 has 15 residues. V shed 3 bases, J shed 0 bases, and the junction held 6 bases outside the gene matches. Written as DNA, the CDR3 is TGTGCCTGTGACGACCTGGGGGTCTACACCGATAAACTCATCTTT. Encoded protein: CACDDLGVYTDKLIF.

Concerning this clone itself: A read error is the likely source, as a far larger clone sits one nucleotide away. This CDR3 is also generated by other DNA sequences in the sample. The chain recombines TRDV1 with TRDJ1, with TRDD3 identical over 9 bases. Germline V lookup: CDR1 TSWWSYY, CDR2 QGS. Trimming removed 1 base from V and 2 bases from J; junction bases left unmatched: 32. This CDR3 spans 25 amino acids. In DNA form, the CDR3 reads TGTGCTCTTGGGGAACGGGCCCTAGTTTTCCCACTGGGGGACGTTAACCCATGGGATACCGATAAACTCATCTTT. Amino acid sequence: CALGERALVFPLGDVNPWDTDKLIF.

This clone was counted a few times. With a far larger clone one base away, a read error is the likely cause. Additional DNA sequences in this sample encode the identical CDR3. The CDR3 region is CACDTLPGGSRYTDKLIF. The CDR3 DNA reads TGTGCCTGTGACACGCTACCTGGGGGATCTCGGTACACCGATAAACTCATCTTT. The chain carries TRDV2 and TRDJ1; 9 bases map to TRDD3. Germline-derived CDR1 and CDR2 are GEAIGNYY and EKD. V lost 1 base to trimming and J lost 0 bases; unmatched junction nucleotides: 11. This CDR3 is 18 amino acids long.

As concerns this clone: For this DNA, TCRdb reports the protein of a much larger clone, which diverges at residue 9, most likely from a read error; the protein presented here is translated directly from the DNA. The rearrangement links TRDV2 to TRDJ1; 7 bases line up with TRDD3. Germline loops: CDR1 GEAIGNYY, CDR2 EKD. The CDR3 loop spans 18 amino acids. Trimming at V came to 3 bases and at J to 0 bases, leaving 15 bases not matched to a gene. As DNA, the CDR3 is TGTGCCTGTGACCCGATAGGGGATATGTCCTCATACACCGATAAACTCATCTTT. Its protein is CACDPIGDMSSYTDKLIF.

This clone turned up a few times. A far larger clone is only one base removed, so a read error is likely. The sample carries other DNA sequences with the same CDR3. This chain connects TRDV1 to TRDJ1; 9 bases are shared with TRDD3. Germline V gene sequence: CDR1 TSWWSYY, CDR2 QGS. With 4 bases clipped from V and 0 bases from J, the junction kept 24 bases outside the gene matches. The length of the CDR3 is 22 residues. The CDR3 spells CALGGTTIPYLLLGDHTDKLIF. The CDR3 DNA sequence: TGTGCTCTTGGGGGGACAACGATCCCTTACCTTTTACTGGGGGACCACACCGATAAACTCATCTTT.

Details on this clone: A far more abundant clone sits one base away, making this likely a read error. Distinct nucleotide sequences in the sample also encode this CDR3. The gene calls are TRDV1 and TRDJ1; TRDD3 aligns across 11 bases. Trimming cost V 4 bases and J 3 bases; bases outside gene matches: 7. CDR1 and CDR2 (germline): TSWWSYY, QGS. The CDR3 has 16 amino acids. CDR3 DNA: TGTGCTCTTGGGGCTAGACTGGGGGATAATCCCGATAAACTCATCTTT. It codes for CALGARLGDNPDKLIF.

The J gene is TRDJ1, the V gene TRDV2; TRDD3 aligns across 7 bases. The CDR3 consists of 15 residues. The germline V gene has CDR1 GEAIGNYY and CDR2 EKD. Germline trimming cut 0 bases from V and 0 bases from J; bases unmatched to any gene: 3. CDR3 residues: CACDTLGGYTDKLIF. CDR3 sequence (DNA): TGTGCCTGTGACACCCTGGGGGGCTACACCGATAAACTCATCTTT.

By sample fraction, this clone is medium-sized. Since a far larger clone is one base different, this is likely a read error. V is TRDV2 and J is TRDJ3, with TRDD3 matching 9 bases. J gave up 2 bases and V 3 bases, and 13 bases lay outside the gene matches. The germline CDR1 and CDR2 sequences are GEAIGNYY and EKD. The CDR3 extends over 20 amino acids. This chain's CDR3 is CACDPTGGTRSPWDTRQMFF. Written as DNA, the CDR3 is TGTGCCTGTGACCCTACTGGGGGAACCAGGAGCCCCTGGGACACCCGACAGATGTTTTTC.

The CDR3 here is CACWGIPPSPYTDKLIF. For the CDR3, the DNA is TGTGCCTGCTGGGGGATACCCCCGTCCCCGTACACCGATAAACTCATCTTT. Although no V gene was called, TRDJ1 is the J gene; no check of the table's D call, TRDD3, against the DNA was made. The CDR3 is 17 residues long.

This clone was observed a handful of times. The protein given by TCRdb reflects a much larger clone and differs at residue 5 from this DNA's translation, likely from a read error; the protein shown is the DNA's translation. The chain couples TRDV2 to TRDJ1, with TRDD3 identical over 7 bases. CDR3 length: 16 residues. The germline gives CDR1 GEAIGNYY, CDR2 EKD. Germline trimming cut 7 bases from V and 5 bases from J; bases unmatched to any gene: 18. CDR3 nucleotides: TGTGCCTGGGCCTCTGGGGGTTACCTTTGGTTTGATAAACTCATCTTT. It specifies CAWASGGYLWFDKLIF.

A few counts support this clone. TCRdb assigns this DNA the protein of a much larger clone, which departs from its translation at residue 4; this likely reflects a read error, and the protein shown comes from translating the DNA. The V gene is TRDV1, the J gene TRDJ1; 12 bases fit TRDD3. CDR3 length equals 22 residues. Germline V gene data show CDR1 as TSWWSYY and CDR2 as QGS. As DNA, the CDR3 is TGTGCTCTTGAGGAAGGGGGATATGACCCTGGGGGATACGAAGAGAACACCGATAAACTCATCTTT. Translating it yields CALEEGGYDPGGYEENTDKLIF.

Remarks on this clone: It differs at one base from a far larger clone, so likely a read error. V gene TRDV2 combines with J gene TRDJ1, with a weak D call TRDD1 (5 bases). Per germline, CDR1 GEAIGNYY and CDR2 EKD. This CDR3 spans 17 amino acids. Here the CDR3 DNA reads TGTGCCTGTGAACACGTCCGAAATTTCTGGTACACCGATAAACCCATCTTT. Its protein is CACEHVRNFWYTDKPIF.

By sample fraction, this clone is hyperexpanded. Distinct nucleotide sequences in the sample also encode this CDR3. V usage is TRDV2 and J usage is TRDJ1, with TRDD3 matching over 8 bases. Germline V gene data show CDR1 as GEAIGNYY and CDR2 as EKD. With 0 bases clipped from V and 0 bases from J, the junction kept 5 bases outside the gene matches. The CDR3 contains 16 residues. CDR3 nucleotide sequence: TGTGCCTGTGACACCGTGGGATACGGGAACACCGATAAACTCATCTTT. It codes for CACDTVGYGNTDKLIF.

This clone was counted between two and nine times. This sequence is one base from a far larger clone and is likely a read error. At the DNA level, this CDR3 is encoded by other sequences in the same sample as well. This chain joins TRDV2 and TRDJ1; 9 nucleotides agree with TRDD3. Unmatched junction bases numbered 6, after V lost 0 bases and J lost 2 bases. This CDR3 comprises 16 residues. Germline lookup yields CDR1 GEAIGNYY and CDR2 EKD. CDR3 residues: CACDTVGDTKTDKLIF. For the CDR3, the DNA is TGTGCCTGTGACACCGTCGGGGATACGAAAACCGATAAACTCATCTTT.

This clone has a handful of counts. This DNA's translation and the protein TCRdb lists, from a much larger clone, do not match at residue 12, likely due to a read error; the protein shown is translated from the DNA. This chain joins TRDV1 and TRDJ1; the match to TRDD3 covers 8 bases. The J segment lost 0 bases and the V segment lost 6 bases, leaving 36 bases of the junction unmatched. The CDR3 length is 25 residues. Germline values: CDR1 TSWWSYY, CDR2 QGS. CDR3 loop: CALGFITGYWGVRYNTLLYTDKLIF. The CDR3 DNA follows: TGTGCTCTTGGATTCATCACGGGCTACTGGGGGGTACGGTACAACACCCTCCTATACACCGATAAACTCATCTTT.

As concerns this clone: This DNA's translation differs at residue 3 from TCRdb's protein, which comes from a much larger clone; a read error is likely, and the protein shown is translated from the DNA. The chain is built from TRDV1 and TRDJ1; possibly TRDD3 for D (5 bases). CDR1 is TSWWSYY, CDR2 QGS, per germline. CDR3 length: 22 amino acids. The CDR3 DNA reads TGTGCTTTTGGGGAACTCGGGCCTTTTTCTTTGATACCACTAGCGAACACCGATAAACTCATCTTT. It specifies CAFGELGPFSLIPLANTDKLIF.

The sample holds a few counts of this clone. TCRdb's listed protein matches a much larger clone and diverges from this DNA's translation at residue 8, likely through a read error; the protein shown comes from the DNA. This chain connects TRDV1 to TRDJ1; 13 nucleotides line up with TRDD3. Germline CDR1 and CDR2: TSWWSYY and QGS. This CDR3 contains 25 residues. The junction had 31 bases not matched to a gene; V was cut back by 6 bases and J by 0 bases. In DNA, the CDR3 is TGTGCTCTTGGATTCATCACGGACTACTGGGGGATACGGTACAACACCCTCCTATACACCGATAAACTCATCTTT. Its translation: CALGFITDYWGIRYNTLLYTDKLIF.

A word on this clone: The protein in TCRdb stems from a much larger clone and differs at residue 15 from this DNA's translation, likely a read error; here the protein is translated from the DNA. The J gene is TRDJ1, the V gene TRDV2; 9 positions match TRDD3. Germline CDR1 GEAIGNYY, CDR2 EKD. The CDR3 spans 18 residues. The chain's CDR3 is CACDPIGDTSSYTDRLIF. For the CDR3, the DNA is TGTGCCTGTGACCCGATAGGGGATACGTCCTCATACACCGATAGACTCATCTTT.

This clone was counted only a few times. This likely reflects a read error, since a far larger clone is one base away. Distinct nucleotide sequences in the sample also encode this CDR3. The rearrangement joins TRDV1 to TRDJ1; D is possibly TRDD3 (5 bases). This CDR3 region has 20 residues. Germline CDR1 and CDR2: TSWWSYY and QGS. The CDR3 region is CALGEFQPTTFWVYTDKLIF. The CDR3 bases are TGCGCTCTTGGGGAATTTCAACCAACTACGTTCTGGGTCTACACCGATAAACTCATCTTT.

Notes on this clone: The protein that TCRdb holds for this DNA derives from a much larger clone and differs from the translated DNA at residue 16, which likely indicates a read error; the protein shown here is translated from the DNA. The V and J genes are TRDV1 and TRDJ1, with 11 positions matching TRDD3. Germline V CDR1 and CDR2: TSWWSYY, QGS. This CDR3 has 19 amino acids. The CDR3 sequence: CALGEFPSLGDTQTDILIF. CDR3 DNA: TGTGCTCTTGGGGAATTTCCCTCATTGGGGGATACGCAAACCGATATACTCATCTTT.

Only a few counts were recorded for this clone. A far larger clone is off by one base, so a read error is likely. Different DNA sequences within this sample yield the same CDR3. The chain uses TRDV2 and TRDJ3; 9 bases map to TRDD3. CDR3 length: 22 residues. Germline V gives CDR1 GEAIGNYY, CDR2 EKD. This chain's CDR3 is CACDTVKGGGYRHSWDTRQMFF. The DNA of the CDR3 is TGTGCCTGTGACACCGTAAAAGGGGGGGGATACCGTCACTCCTGGGACACCCGACAAATGTTTTTC.